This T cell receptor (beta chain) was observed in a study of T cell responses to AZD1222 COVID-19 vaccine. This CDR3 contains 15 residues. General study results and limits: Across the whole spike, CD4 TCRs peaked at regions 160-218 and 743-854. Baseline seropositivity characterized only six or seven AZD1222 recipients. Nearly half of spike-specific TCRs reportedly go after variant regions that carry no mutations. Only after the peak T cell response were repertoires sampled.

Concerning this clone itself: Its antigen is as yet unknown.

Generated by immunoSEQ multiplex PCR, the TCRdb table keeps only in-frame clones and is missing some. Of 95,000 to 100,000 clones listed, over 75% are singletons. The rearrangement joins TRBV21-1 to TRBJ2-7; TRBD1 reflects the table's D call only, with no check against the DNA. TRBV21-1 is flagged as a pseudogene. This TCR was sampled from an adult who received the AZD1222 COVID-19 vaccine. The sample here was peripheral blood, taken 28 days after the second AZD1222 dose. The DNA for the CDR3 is TGTGCCAGCAGTACCCTGGGACAGGGTTTCTACGAGCAGTACTTC. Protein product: CASSTLGQGFYEQYF.